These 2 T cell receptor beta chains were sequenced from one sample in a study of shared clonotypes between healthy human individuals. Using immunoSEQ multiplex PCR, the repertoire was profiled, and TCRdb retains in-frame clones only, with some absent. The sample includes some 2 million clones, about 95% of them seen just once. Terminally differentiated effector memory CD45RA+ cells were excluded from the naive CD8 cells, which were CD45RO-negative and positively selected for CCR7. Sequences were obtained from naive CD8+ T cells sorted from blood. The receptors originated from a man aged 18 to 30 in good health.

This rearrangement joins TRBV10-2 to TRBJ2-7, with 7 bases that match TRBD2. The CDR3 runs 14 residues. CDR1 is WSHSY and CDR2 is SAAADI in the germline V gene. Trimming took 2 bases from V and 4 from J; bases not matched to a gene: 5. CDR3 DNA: TGCGCCAGCAGTGAGAGCCGGGGGGATTACGAGCAGTACTTC. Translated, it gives CASSESRGDYEQYF.

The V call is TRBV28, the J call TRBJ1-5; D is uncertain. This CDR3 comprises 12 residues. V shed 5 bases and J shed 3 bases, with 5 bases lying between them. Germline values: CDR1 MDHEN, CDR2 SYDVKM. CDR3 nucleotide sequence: TGTGCCAGCAGTGCCCACAATCAGCCCCAGCATTTT. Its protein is CASSAHNQPQHF.